Detailed here is one T cell receptor beta chain. Profiling relied on immunoSEQ multiplex PCR, and the TCRdb table lists in-frame clones only, not all of them. The table shows tens of thousands of clones, with nearly 90% occurring only once. Germline values: CDR1 SGHRS, CDR2 YFSETQ. The V and J ends lost 0 bases and 2 bases, in that order; junction bases with no gene match: 11. The CDR3 runs to 19 residues. The sample is drawn from a study of T cell changes during pregnancy in multiple sclerosis. The material sequenced was CD4+ T cells from peripheral blood mononuclear cells, taken in the third trimester of pregnancy. V gene TRBV5-1 combines with J gene TRBJ1-5; 10 bases agree with TRBD1. This sequence was found in a female donor in good health, enrolled as a control in a pregnancy study. The CDR3, as DNA: TGCGCCAGCAGCTTGGGGGTGACAGGGGGCTTCGGTGGCAATCAGCCCCAGCATTTT. Translated: CASSLGVTGGFGGNQPQHF.